Here is one T cell receptor beta chain with its context. The data were produced by immunoSEQ multiplex PCR, yet TCRdb's version contains in-frame clones alone and is incomplete. The sample yields over 75,000 clones, 85% to 90% seen once. The data derive from a study of T cell responses to AZD1222 COVID-19 vaccine. The clonotype was recovered from an adult in good health. This material consisted of peripheral blood, taken on day 0 of AZD1222 vaccination.

Written as DNA, the CDR3 is TGTGCCAGCAGCCAGCCGGGACTAGCGGGAGGAGGCGAGACAGATACGCAGTATTTT. Translation gives CASSQPGLAGGGETDTQYF. The chain couples TRBV7-9 to TRBJ2-3; 15 nucleotides agree with TRBD2. J lost 3 bases, V lost 5 bases, and 12 bases had no gene match. Germline V CDR1 and CDR2: SEHNR, FQNEAQ (reference sequence). This CDR3 spans 19 amino acids. Using reference TRBV7-9 and TRBJ2-3 for the parts outside the CDR3, the full variable domain is DTGVSQNPRHKITKRGQNVTFRCDPISEHNRLYWYRQTLGQGPEFLTYFQNEAQLEKSRLLSDRFSAERPKGSFSTLEIQRTEQGDSAMYLCASSQPGLAGGGETDTQYFGPGTRLTVL.